Below, one T cell receptor (beta chain) is given with its context. One end of the junction is discordant with germline, which a read error may explain. The data originate from a study of identical twins. TCRdb called the 5' RACE reads again in MiXCR, with one record for every CDR3 protein. The table has more than 1.5 million distinct CDR3 sequences, about 32% seen once. The specimen was cord blood. The receptor was derived from a newborn girl in good health.

The CDR3, as DNA: TGTACCACCAGCAGAGTCGCGGCAGCTGATAATTCACCCCTCCACTTT. Translating gives CTTSRVAAADNSPLHF. The rearrangement links TRBV15 to TRBJ1-6; D not resolved. The CDR3 is 16 amino acids. CDR1 is LNHNV, CDR2 YYDKDF, per germline (reference sequence).